This TCR beta chain derives from a study of CD8 T cells in ankylosing spondylitis. Study findings and constraints: A TCR beta motif made of under 10 highly homologous variants seemed typical of ankylosing spondylitis blood. The authors found the disease-linked clones to be CD8+ and relatively rare in peripheral blood. Disease-linked clones were reportedly significantly enriched in matched ankylosing spondylitis synovial fluid.

5'-RACE, quantitative and with molecular barcodes, yielded the TCR beta libraries. TCRdb fed the 5' RACE reads into MiXCR, producing one record per CDR3 protein. The table has 250,000 or so distinct CDR3 sequences, 9.5% to 12% seen once. Ten or more counts support this clonotype. As yet, its antigen is unknown. The CDR3 totals 13 residues. The germline V and J ends were trimmed by 2 bases and 8 bases, with 12 bases remaining between them. Germline V CDR1 and CDR2: ENHRY, SYGVKD. Sequenced: blood, either unsorted or a sorted T cell fraction (not recorded which). This TCR came from a male donor with ankylosing spondylitis or in good health (not recorded which). The rearrangement links TRBV10-3 to TRBJ1-1; D possibly corresponds to TRBD1 (5 bases). CDR3 in amino acids: CAISEPSRVEAFF. Here the CDR3 DNA reads TGTGCCATCAGTGAGCCCAGCAGGGTCGAAGCTTTCTTT.